This T cell receptor beta chain was identified during a study of cytomegalovirus exposure and HLA in healthy donors. Study findings and constraints: Immune exposure information available was restricted to CMV serostatus.

Note on this clone: Its matching antigen is unknown.

CDR3 length equals 13 residues. From germline, CDR1 is MNHEY and CDR2 SMNVEV (reference sequence). Trimming removed 5 bases from V and 6 bases from J; junction bases left unmatched: 6. A multiplex PCR was run with 60 Vbeta primers and 13 Jbeta primers. Produced via immunoSEQ multiplex PCR; TCRdb's table is partial and in-frame only. The sample includes some 130,000 clones, roughly 85% of them seen just once. The origin of this receptor is a man between 35 and 55 years old in good health and CMV-seropositive. V is TRBV27 and J is TRBJ1-1, with 7 bases that match TRBD1. The specimen sequenced was PBMCs. CDR3 amino acids: CASSILQGAEAFF. In nucleotides, the CDR3 is TGTGCCAGCAGTATCCTTCAGGGGGCTGAAGCTTTCTTT.